This TCR beta chain was found in a study of graft-versus-host responses after intestinal transplantation. Findings of the study overall: The study found high graft-versus-host to host-versus-graft clonal ratios in allografts of patients with graft-donor T cell macrochimerism.

Only in-frame clones appear in the TCRdb table, and some are missing; sequencing was by immunoSEQ multiplex PCR. The data hold about 15,000 clones, with roughly 70% observed a single time. Note on this clone: The target antigen is unknown.

Lymphocytes from graft epithelium and lamina propria were isolated. This clonotype originated in a human patient who received an intestinal transplant, so some T cells may come from the graft donor. The sample was ileum tissue, taken around 720 days after intestinal transplantation.

DNA for the CDR3: TGTGCCTGGGAAACCGGGACAGTCAACAATGAGCAGTTCTTC. It translates to CAWETGTVNNEQFF. The J gene is TRBJ2-1, the V gene TRBV30, with 7 bases aligning to TRBD1. This CDR3 region has 14 residues. CDR1 is GTSNPN and CDR2 is SVGIG in the germline V gene (reference sequence). J gave up 5 bases and V 5 bases, and 9 bases lay outside the gene matches.